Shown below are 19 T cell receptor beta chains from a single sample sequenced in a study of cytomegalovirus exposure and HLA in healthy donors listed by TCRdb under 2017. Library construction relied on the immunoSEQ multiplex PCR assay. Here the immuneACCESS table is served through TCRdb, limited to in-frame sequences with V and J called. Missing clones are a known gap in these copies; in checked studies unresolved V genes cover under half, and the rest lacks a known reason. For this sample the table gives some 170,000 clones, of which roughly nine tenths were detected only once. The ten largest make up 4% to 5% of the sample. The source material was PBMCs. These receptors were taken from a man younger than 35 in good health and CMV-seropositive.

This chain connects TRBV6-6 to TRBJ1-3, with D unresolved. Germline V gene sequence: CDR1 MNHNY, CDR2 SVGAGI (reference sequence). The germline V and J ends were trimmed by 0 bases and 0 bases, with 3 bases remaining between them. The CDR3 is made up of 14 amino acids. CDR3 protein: CASSYSSSGNTIYF. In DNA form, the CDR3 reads TGTGCCAGCAGTTACTCCTCCTCTGGAAACACCATATATTTT.

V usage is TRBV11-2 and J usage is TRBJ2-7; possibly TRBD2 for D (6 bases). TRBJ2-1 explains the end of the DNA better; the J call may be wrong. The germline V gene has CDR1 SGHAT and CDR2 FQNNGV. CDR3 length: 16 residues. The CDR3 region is CASSLWGGAGYNEQFF. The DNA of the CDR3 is TGTGCCAGCAGCCTATGGGGCGGCGCGGGGTACAATGAGCAGTTCTTC.

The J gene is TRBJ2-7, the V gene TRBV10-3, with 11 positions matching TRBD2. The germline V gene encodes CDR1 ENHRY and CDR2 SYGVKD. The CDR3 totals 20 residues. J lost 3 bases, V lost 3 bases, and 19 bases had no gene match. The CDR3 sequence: CAISDRFGPRLAGLHYEQYF. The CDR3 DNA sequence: TGTGCCATCAGTGATAGATTCGGACCACGACTAGCGGGGCTACACTACGAGCAGTACTTC.

The CDR3, as DNA: TGTGCCAGCAGTGACCCGGGACAGGTATACGAGCAGTACTTC. It encodes CASSDPGQVYEQYF. The V gene is TRBV25-1, the J gene TRBJ2-7; 8 bases map to TRBD1. V trimming: 3 bases; J trimming: 4 bases; junction bases outside the gene matches: 5. Per the germline V gene, CDR1 is MGHDK and CDR2 is SYGVNS. This CDR3 is built from 14 residues.

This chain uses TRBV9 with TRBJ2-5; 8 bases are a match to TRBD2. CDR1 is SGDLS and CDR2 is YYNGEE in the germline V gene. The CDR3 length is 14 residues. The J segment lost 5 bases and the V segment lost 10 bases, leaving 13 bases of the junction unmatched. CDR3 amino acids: CAGPRGGDPETQYF. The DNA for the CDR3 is TGTGCCGGGCCTCGGGGGGGGGATCCGGAGACCCAGTACTTC.

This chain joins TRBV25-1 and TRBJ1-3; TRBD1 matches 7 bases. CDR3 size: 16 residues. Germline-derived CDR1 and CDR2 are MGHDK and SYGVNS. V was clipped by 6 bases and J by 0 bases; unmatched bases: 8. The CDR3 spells CASSEGQPSSGNTIYF. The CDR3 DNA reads TGTGCCAGCAGCGAGGGACAGCCGAGCTCTGGAAACACCATATATTTT.

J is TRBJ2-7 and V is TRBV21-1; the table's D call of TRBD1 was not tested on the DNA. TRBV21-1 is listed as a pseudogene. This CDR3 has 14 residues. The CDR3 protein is CASSKIQISYEQYF. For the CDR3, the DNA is TGTGCCAGCAGCAAAATACAGATCTCCTACGAGCAGTACTTC.

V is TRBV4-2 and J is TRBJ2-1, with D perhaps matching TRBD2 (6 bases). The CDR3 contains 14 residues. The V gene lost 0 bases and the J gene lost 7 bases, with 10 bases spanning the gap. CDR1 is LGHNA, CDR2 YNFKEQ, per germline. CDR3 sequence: CASSQDYGGNEQFF. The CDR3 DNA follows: TGTGCCAGCAGCCAAGATTACGGAGGGAATGAGCAGTTCTTC.

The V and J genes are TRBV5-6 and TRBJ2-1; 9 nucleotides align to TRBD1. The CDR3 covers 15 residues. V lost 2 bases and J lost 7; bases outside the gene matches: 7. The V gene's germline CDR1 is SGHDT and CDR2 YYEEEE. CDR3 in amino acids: CASSFGTGLFNEQFF. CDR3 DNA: TGTGCCAGCAGCTTCGGGACAGGGCTGTTTAATGAGCAGTTCTTC.

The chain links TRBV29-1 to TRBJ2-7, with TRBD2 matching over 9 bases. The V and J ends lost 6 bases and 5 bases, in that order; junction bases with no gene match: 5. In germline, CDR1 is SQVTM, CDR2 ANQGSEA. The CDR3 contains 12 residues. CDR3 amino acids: CSVGTSSDEQYF. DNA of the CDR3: TGCAGCGTCGGGACTAGCAGCGACGAGCAGTACTTC.

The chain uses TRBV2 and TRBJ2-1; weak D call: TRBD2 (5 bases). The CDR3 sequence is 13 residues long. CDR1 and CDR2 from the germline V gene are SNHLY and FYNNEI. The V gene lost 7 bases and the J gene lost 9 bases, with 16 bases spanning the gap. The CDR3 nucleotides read TGTGCCAGCATGGCCAGGACCCGGGGTGAGCAGTTCTTC. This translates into CASMARTRGEQFF.

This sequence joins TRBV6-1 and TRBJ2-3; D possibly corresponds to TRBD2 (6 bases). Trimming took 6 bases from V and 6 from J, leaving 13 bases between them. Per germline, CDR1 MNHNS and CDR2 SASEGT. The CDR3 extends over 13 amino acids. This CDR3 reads CASSRGREDTQYF. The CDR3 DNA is TGTGCCAGCAGCCGGGGACGGGAGGATACGCAGTATTTT.

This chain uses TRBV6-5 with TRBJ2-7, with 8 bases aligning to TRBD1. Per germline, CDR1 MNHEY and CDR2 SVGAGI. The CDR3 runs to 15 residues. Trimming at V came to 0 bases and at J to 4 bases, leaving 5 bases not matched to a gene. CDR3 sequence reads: CASSYSVQGAYEQYF. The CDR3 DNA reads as TGTGCCAGCAGTTACTCGGTCCAGGGGGCGTACGAGCAGTACTTC.

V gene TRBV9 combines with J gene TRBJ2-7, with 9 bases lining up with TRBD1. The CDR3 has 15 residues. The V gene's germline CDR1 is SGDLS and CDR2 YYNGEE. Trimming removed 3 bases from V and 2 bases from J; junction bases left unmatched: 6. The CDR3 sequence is CASSARQGGTYEQYF. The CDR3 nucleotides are TGTGCCAGCAGCGCGCGACAGGGGGGGACCTACGAGCAGTACTTC.

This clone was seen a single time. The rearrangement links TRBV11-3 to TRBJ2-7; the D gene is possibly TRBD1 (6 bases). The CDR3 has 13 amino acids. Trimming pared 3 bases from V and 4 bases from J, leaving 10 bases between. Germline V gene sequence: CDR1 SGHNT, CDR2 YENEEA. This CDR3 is CASSFAGEYEQYF. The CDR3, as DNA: TGTGCCAGCAGCTTCGCAGGGGAGTACGAGCAGTACTTC.

CDR3 loop: CASSFLPGQGNEKLFF. DNA for the CDR3: TGTGCCAGCAGTTTCTTGCCGGGACAGGGGAATGAAAAACTGTTTTTT. The chain has TRBV27 and TRBJ1-4, with TRBD1 identical over 10 bases. This CDR3 has 16 amino acids. Per the germline V gene, CDR1 is MNHEY and CDR2 is SMNVEV (reference sequence). The V segment lost 3 bases and the J segment 5 bases; nucleotides outside the gene matches: 6.

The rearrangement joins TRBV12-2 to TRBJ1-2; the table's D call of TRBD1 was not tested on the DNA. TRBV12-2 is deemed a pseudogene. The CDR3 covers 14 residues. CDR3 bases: TGTGCAAGTCGCTCGACAGGGGGCGGCTATGGCTACACCTTC. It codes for CASRSTGGGYGYTF.

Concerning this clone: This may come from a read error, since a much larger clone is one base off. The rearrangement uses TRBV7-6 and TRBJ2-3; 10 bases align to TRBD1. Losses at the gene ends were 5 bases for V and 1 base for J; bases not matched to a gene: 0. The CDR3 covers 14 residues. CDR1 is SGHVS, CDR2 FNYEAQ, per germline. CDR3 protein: CASSGTGGTDTQYF. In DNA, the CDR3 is TGTGCCAGCAGCGGGACAGGGGGCACAGATACGCAGTATTTT.

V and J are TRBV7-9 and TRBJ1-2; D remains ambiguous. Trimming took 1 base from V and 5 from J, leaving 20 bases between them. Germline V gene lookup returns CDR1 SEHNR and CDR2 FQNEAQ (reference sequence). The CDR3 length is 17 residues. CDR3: CASSLVDNPLREYGYTF. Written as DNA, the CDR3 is TGTGCCAGCAGCTTAGTCGACAATCCCCTTCGGGAATATGGCTACACCTTC.